The rows below give T cell receptor beta chains drawn from one sample of a study of blood T cell repertoires in COVID-19. TCRdb keeps only in-frame clones here, not all; method: immunoSEQ multiplex PCR. The profile shows hundreds of thousands of clones, roughly nine tenths of them singletons. Sequenced: PBMCs or T cells enriched from blood (not recorded which). These receptors originate from a man between 60 and 70 years old who had recovered from COVID-19. CDR3s include the opening cysteine and the closing phenylalanine or tryptophan.

J: TRBJ2-3
V: TRBV7-2
CDR3: CASTQTDTQYF

J: TRBJ2-3
V: TRBV4-2
CDR3: CASSQASGASTDTQYF

J: TRBJ2-5
V: TRBV7-9
CDR3: CASSPRTQKKETQYF

J: TRBJ2-3
V: TRBV30
CDR3: CAWRTGTSPADTQYF

J: TRBJ1-4
V: TRBV14
CDR3: CASSPTGGDEKLFF

J: TRBJ1-6
V: TRBV9
CDR3: CASSVANSGYNSPLHF

J: TRBJ2-5
V: TRBV5-6
CDR3: CASSLGLAGGPIQETQYF

J: TRBJ2-7
V: TRBV5-1
CDR3: CASSITTGTSVYEQYF

J: TRBJ1-4
V: TRBV2
CDR3: CASKSQGTNEKLFF

J: TRBJ2-3
V: TRBV19
CDR3: CASSIGQGTTDTQYF

J: TRBJ1-1
V: TRBV5-1
CDR3: CASQGLMNTEAFF

J: TRBJ1-6
V: TRBV4-3
CDR3: CASSQGDRGYNSPLHF

J: TRBJ2-4
V: TRBV3-1/TRBV3-2
CDR3: CASSQTVSPIQYF

J: TRBJ1-6
V: TRBV4-3
CDR3: CASSQGGYRNSPLHF

J: TRBJ2-1
V: TRBV4-1
CDR3: CASSQASGPSKFF

J: TRBJ2-3
V: TRBV18
CDR3: CASSPGQPKDTQYF

J: TRBJ2-2
V: TRBV30
CDR3: CAWSVLFTGELFF

J: TRBJ1-5
V: TRBV27
CDR3: CASSPMIGVGQPQHF

J: TRBJ2-7
V: TRBV9
CDR3: CASSSTGRDREPEQYF

J: TRBJ1-6
V: TRBV6-2/TRBV6-3
CDR3: CASSYGADAYNSPLHF

J: TRBJ2-2
V: TRBV4-1
CDR3: CASSPRQNTGELFF

J: TRBJ1-2
V: TRBV6-5
CDR3: CASSREYRSAYGYTF

J: TRBJ2-1
V: TRBV19
CDR3: CASSINPRGNNEQFF

J: TRBJ2-1
V: TRBV7-2
CDR3: CASSSSLVHEQFF

J: TRBJ2-1
V: TRBV2
CDR3: CASSLEVLAGGPNEQFF

J: TRBJ2-5
V: TRBV7-8
CDR3: CASSSQGIQETQYF

J: TRBJ1-4
V: TRBV6-6
CDR3: CASSSPRGRVEKLFF

J: TRBJ2-7
V: TRBV18
CDR3: CASSLTDSYEQYF

J: TRBJ1-1
V: TRBV7-8
CDR3: CASRNGQPNTEAFF

J: TRBJ2-7
V: TRBV27
CDR3: CASSLTSGINEQYF

J: TRBJ1-1
V: TRBV19
CDR3: CASSMIGGDTEAFF

J: TRBJ1-6
V: TRBV12-3/TRBV12-4
CDR3: CASSDYRGSPLHF

J: TRBJ2-7
V: TRBV11-3
CDR3: CASSPDRTPYEQYF

J: TRBJ2-7
V: TRBV5-6
CDR3: CASSLVLEPWGGEQYF

J: TRBJ2-3
V: TRBV3-1/TRBV3-2
CDR3: CASVADPSTDTQYF

J: TRBJ2-1
V: TRBV10-1
CDR3: CASRAGSGRAESEQFF

J: TRBJ2-7
V: TRBV27
CDR3: CASSYGGGHAYEQYF

J: TRBJ1-1
V: TRBV5-1
CDR3: CASSRTDGGEAFF

J: TRBJ2-5
V: TRBV24-1
CDR3: CATSDPTLSETQYF

J: TRBJ2-1
V: TRBV11-3
CDR3: CASRPTGGTYNEQFF

J: TRBJ1-2
V: TRBV6-2/TRBV6-3
CDR3: CASSRGGAYTF

J: TRBJ2-1
V: TRBV5-4
CDR3: CASHRGSEQFF

J: TRBJ2-5
V: TRBV11-1
CDR3: CASSWRTGLQETQYF

J: TRBJ2-2
V: TRBV11-1
CDR3: CASSLGLAGVTGELFF

J: TRBJ1-1
V: TRBV7-9
CDR3: CASSLRRDLNTEAFF

J: TRBJ2-3
V: TRBV18
CDR3: CASSPVAVSTDTQYF

J: TRBJ2-1
V: TRBV19
CDR3: CASSIRQGVYNEQFF

J: TRBJ1-6
V: TRBV11-3
CDR3: CASSGRRNSPLHF